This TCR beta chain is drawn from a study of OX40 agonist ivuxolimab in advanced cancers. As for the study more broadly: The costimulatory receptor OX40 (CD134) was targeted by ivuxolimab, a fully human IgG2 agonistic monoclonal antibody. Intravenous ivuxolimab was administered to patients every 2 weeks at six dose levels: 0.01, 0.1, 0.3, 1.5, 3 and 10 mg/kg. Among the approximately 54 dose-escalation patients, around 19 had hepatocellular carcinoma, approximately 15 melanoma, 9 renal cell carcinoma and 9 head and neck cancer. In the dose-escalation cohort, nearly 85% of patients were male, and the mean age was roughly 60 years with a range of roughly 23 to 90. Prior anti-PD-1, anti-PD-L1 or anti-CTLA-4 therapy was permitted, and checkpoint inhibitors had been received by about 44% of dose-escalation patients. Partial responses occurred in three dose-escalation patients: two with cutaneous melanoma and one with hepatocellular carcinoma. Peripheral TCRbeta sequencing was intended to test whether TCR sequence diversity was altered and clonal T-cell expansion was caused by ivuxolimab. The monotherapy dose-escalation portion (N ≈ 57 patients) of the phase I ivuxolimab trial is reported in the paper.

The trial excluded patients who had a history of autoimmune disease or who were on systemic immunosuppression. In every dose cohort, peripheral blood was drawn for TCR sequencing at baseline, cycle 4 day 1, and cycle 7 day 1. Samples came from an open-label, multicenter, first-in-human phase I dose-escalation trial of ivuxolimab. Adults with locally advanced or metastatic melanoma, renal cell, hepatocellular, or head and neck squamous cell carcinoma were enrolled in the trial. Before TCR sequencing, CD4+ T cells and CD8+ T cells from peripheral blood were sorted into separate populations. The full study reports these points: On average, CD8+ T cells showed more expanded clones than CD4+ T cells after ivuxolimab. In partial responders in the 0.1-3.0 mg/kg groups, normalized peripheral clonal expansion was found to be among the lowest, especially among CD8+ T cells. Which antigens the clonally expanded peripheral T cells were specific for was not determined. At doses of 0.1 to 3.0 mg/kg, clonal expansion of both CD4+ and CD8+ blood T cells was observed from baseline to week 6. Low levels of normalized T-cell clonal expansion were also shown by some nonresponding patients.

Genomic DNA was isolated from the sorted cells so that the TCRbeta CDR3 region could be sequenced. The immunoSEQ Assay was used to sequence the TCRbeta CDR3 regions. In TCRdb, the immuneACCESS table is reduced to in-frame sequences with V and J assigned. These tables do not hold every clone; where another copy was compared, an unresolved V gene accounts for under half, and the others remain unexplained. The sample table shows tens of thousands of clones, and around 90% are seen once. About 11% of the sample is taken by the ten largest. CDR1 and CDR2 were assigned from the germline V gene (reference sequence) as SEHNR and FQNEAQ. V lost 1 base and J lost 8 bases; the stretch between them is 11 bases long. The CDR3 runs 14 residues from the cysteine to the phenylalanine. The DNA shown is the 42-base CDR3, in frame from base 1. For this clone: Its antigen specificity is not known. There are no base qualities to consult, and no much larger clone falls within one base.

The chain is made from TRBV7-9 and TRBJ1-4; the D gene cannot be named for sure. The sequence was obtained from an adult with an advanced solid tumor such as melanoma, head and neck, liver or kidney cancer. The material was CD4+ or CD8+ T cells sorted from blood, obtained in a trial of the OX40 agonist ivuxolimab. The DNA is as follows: TGTGCCAGCAGCTTAGTGAGCTTGGGAGAAAAACTGTTTTTT. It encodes CASSLVSLGEKLFF.